This TCR beta chain originates from a study of T cells after yellow fever vaccination. A single record per CDR3 protein comes from TCRdb applying MiXCR to the 5' RACE reads. The table shows about 220,000 distinct CDR3 sequences, with around 6.7% occurring only once. Only a few counts were recorded for this clonotype. Here the sequenced sample was CD4+ T cells sorted from PBMCs, taken on the day of the yellow fever booster vaccination. The clonotype comes from a man aged 30-40 years who received the YFV17D yellow fever vaccine.

The CDR3 loop reads CASSHSDVQMNTEAFF. CDR3 nucleotide sequence: TGTGCCAGCAGCCATTCCGACGTTCAAATGAACACTGAAGCTTTCTTT. This chain uses TRBV3-1 with TRBJ1-1; D unclear. The CDR3 has 16 residues. Per germline, CDR1 LGHDT and CDR2 YNNKEL (reference sequence). The V end was cut by 3 bases, the J end by 0 bases, with 14 bases between.